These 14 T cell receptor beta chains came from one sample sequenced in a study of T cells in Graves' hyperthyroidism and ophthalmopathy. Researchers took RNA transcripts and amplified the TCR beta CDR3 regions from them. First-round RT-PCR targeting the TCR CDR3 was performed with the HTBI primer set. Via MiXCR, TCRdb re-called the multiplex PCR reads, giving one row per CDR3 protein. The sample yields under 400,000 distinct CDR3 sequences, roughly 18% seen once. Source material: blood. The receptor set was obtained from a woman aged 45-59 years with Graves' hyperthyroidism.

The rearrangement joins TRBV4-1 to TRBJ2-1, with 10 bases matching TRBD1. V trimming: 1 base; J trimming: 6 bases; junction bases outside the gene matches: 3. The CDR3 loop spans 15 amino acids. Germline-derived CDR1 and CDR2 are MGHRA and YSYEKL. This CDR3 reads CASSQGQGARNEQFF. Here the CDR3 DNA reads TGCGCCAGCAGCCAAGGACAGGGGGCGCGCAATGAGCAGTTCTTC.

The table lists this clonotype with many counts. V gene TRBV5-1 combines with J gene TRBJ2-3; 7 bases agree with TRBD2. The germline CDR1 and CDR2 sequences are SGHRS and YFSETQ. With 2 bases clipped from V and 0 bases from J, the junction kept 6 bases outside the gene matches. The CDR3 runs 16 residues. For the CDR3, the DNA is TGCGCCAGCAGCTTCGGGGGGATGACTAGCACAGATACGCAGTATTTT. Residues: CASSFGGMTSTDTQYF.

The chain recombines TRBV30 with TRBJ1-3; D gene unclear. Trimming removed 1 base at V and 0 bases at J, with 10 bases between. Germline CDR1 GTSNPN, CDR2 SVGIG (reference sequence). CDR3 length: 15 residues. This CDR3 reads CAWSEGTTSGNTIYF. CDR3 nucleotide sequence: TGTGCCTGGAGTGAGGGTACCACCTCTGGAAACACCATATATTTT. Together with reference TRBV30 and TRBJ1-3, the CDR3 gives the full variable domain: SQTIHQWPATLVQPVGSPLSLECTVEGTSNPNLYWYRQAAGRGLQLLFYSVGIGQISSEVPQNLSASRPQDRQFILSSKKLLLSDSGFYLCAWSEGTTSGNTIYFGEGSWLTVV.

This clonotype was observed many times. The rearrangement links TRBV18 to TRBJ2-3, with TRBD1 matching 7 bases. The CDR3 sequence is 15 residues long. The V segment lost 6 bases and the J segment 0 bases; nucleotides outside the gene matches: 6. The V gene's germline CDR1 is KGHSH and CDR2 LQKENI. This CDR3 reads CASSSTGVSTDTQYF. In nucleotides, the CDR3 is TGTGCCAGCTCGAGTACAGGGGTTAGCACAGATACGCAGTATTTT.

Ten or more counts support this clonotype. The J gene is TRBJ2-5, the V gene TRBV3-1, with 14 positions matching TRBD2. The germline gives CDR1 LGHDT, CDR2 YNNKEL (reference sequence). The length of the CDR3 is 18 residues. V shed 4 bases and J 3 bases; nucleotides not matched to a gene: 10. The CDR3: CASSPYPGTSGGEETQYF. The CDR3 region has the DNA TGTGCCAGCAGCCCCTACCCAGGGACTAGCGGGGGCGAAGAGACCCAGTACTTC.

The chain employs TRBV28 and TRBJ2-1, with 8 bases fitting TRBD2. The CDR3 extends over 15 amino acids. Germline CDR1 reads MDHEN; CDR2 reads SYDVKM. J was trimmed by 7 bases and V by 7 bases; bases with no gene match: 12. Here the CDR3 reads CASTLSAGGRNEQFF. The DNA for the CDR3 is TGTGCCAGCACCTTGAGCGCGGGAGGTCGGAATGAGCAGTTCTTC.

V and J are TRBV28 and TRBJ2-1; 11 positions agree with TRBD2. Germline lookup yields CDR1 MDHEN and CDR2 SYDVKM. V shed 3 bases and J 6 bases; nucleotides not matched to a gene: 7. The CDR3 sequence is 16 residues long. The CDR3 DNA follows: TGTGCCAGCAGTTTGGCCACTAGCGGGAGCCCCAATGAGCAGTTCTTC. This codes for CASSLATSGSPNEQFF.

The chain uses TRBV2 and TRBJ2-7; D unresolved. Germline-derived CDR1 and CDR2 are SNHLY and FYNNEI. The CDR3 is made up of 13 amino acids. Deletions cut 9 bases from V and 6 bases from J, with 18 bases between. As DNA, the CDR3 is TGTGCCAGTTCCCCAACTGGGGTTACCGAGCAGTACTTC. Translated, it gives CASSPTGVTEQYF.

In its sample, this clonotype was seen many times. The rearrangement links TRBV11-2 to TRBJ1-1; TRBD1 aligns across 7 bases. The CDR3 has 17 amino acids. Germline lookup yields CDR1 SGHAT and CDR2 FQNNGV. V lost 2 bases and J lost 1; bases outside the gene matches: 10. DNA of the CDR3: TGTGCCAGCAGCTTAATCCTCCCGACAGGGACGAACACTGAAGCTTTCTTT. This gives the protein CASSLILPTGTNTEAFF.

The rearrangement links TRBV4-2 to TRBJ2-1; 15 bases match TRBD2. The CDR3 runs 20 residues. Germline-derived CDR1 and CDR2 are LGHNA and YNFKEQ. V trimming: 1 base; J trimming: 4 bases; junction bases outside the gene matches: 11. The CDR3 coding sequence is TGTGCCAGCAGCCAAGCCGGACTAGCGGGGGGGCTCGGTGGGTACAATGAGCAGTTCTTC. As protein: CASSQAGLAGGLGGYNEQFF.

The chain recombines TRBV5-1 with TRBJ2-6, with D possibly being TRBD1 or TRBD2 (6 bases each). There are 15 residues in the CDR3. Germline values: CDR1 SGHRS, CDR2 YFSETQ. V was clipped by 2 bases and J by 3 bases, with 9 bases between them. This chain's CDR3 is CASSFGGRGANVLTF. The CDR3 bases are TGCGCCAGCAGCTTTGGGGGGCGTGGGGCCAACGTCCTGACTTTC.

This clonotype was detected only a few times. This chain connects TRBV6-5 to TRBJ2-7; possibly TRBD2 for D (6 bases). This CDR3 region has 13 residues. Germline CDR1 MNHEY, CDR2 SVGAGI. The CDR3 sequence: CASSYGDSYGQYV. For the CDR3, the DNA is TGTGCCAGCAGTTATGGGGACTCCTACGGGCAGTACGTC.

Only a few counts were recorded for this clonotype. The CDR3 is CASSLLTGANEKLFF. The CDR3 bases are TGTGCCAGCAGCTTATTGACAGGCGCTAATGAAAAACTGTTTTTT. J is TRBJ1-4 and V is TRBV5-6; TRBD1 might be the D (6 bases). V lost 2 bases and J lost 3, with 11 bases in between. Germline V gives CDR1 SGHDT, CDR2 YYEEEE. The CDR3 loop spans 15 amino acids.

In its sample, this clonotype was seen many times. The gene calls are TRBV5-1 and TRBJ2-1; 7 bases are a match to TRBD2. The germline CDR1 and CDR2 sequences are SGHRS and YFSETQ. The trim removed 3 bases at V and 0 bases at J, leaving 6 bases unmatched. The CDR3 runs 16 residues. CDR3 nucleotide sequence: TGCGCCAGCAGCTACGGACTAGGGAACTCCTACAATGAGCAGTTCTTC. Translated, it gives CASSYGLGNSYNEQFF.